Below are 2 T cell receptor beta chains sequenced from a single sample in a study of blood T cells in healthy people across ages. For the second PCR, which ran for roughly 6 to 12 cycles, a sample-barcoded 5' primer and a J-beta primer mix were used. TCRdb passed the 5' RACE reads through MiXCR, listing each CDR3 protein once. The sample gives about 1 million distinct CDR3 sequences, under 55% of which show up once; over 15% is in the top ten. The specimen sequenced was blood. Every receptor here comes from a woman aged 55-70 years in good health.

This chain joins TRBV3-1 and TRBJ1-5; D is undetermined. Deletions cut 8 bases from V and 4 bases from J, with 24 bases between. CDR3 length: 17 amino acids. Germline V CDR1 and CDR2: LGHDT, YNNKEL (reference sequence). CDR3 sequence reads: CASHSYEGSERNQPQHF. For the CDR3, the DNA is TGTGCCAGCCATTCGTATGAAGGTTCCGAAAGAAATCAGCCCCAGCATTTT.

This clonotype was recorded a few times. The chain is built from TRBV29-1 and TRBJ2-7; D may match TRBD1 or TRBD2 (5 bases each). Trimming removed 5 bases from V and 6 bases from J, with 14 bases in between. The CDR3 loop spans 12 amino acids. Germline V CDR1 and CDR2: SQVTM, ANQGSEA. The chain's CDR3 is CSVTGQGSEQYF. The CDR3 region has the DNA TGCAGCGTTACGGGGCAGGGCAGCGAGCAGTACTTC.